The 8 T cell receptor beta chains below all came from one sample that was sequenced in a study of response to subunit inactivated influenza vaccine. TCRdb independently ran MiXCR on the RT-PCR reads; one entry per CDR3 protein. The sample records roughly 700,000 distinct CDR3 sequences, more than 11% being singletons. Specimen: PBMCs from blood, collected around 14 days before vaccination. These receptor sequences come from a man in his fifties who received an inactivated influenza vaccine.

The genes are TRBV4-3 and TRBJ2-3, with 8 nucleotides matching TRBD2. Germline V gene lookup returns CDR1 LGHNA and CDR2 YSLEER. Losses at the gene ends were 3 bases for V and 3 bases for J; bases not matched to a gene: 5. The CDR3 runs to 15 residues. For the CDR3, the DNA is TGCGCCAGCAGCCAGATAGCGGGGATAACAGATACGCAGTATTTT. This encodes CASSQIAGITDTQYF.

The genes are TRBV2 and TRBJ2-5; D is unclear. Germline V CDR1 and CDR2: SNHLY, FYNNEI. The CDR3 is 14 amino acids. Trimming pared 3 bases from V and 3 bases from J, leaving 11 bases between. This CDR3 is CASSDIGREETQYF. The CDR3 nucleotides read TGTGCCAGCAGTGATATAGGCAGAGAAGAGACCCAGTACTTC.

The gene calls are TRBV11-2 and TRBJ1-3, with D possibly matching TRBD1 (5 bases). Germline V CDR1 and CDR2: SGHAT, FQNNGV. The length of the CDR3 is 18 residues. Trimming stripped 5 bases from V and 0 bases from J, with 20 bases between. The CDR3 loop is CASSLTGTGKISGNTIYF. The DNA for the CDR3 is TGTGCCAGCAGCCTGACCGGGACGGGAAAGATCTCTGGAAACACCATATATTTT.

This clonotype was counted only a few times. This chain joins TRBV19 and TRBJ2-1; 8 positions agree with TRBD1. The CDR3 is 16 residues long. Germline V CDR1 and CDR2: LNHDA, SQIVND (reference sequence). Unmatched junction bases numbered 5, after V lost 4 bases and J lost 0 bases. The CDR3 protein is CASSRQTGVSYNEQFF. The CDR3 nucleotides read TGTGCCAGTAGTAGACAGACAGGGGTCTCCTACAATGAGCAGTTCTTC.

This clonotype came up many times. The chain is built from TRBV27 and TRBJ2-1; D not resolved. V was pared by 2 bases and J by 8 bases, with 13 bases between. CDR1 and CDR2 (germline): MNHEY, SMNVEV (reference sequence). The length of the CDR3 is 14 residues. This CDR3 is CASSLSTVGDEQFF. CDR3 in DNA: TGTGCCAGCAGTTTAAGTACAGTCGGTGATGAGCAGTTCTTC.

This clonotype was detected a few times. This chain joins TRBV20-1 and TRBJ1-5; TRBD1 matches at 8 bases. This CDR3 is 13 amino acids long. The J segment lost 5 bases and the V segment lost 4 bases, leaving 4 bases of the junction unmatched. Per germline, CDR1 DFQATT and CDR2 SNEGSKA (reference sequence). CDR3 sequence: CSAKQGGHQPQHF. CDR3 sequence (DNA): TGCAGTGCTAAACAGGGGGGCCATCAGCCCCAGCATTTT.

This clonotype was detected a few times. V and J are TRBV12-3 or TRBV12-4 and TRBJ2-2, with D possibly matching TRBD2 (7 bases). This CDR3 spans 17 amino acids. Trimming removed 3 bases at V and 1 base at J, with 15 bases between. The DNA of the CDR3 is TGTGCCAGCAGTTTCCCCAAGGGGGGGGGGAACACCGGGGAGCTGTTTTTT. Its translation is CASSFPKGGGNTGELFF.

The chain combines TRBV5-1 with TRBJ2-2; D uncertain. Trimming left V 2 bases short and J 6 bases short, with 11 bases between. The CDR3 consists of 14 residues. The germline gives CDR1 SGHRS, CDR2 YFSETQ. The DNA for the CDR3 is TGCGCCAGCAGCTTAGAGGTATCATCCGGGGAGCTGTTTTTT. Amino acid sequence: CASSLEVSSGELFF. Combining the CDR3 with reference TRBV5-1 and TRBJ2-2 gives the whole variable domain KAGVTQTPRYLIKTRGQQVTLSCSPISGHRSVSWYQQTPGQGLQFLFEYFSETQRNKGNFPGRFSGRQFSNSRSEMNVSTLELGDSALYLCASSLEVSSGELFFGEGSRLTVL.